These 7 T cell receptor beta chains came from one sample sequenced in a study of T cell repertoires in cytomegalovirus infection (dated by TCRdb to the late 2010s). Instrument used: Illumina HiSeq 1500. TCRdb's own reprocessing of the public reads used fastp at Q25 and MiXCR and kept productive beta chains. Each CDR3 protein appears once, grouped with its most common genes and DNA. For this sample there are about 450,000 distinct CDR3 sequences; 30% to 40% appear just once. The ten largest account for roughly 13% of the sample. The sample taken for sequencing was PBMCs. These TCRs come from a human donor in good health (CMV status not recorded). Some clones in this sample may be carry-over from other donors' samples.

This chain joins TRBV18 and TRBJ1-5; D possibly corresponds to TRBD1 (5 bases). The CDR3 is 17 amino acids. Germline values: CDR1 KGHSH, CDR2 LQKENI. Deletions cut 2 bases from V and 5 bases from J, with 19 bases between. The chain's CDR3 is CASSPLQEGYGYQPQHF. The CDR3 DNA is TGTGCCAGCTCACCATTACAGGAAGGGTATGGGTATCAGCCCCAGCATTTT.

This clonotype occurred a few times. The gene calls are TRBV6-5 and TRBJ1-1; weak D call: TRBD1 (6 bases). This CDR3 region has 16 residues. Germline lookup yields CDR1 MNHEY and CDR2 SVGAGI. V was cut by 6 bases and J by 0 bases, with 17 bases left in between. The CDR3 bases are TGTGCCAGCAGGACGGAGGGGGGGGCCATGAACACTGAAGCTTTCTTT. Its translation: CASRTEGGAMNTEAFF.

The V gene is TRBV25-1, the J gene TRBJ1-1; D is unresolved. The V and J ends lost 4 bases and 1 base respectively, with 7 bases between them. CDR1 and CDR2 from the germline V gene are MGHDK and SYGVNS. CDR3 length equals 13 residues. In DNA form, the CDR3 reads TGTGCCAGCAGTGCCAGCGAGAACACTGAAGCTTTCTTT. Its translation: CASSASENTEAFF.

This clonotype was recorded at least ten times. This sequence joins TRBV28 and TRBJ1-5, with D unresolved. Trimming removed 6 bases from V and 0 bases from J, with 3 bases in between. This CDR3 has 12 residues. CDR1 is MDHEN, CDR2 SYDVKM, per germline. As DNA, the CDR3 is TGTGCCAGCAGCAATAGCAATCAGCCCCAGCATTTT. It specifies CASSNSNQPQHF.

Concerning this clonotype itself: This CDR3 fails to terminate in the conserved phenylalanine or tryptophan, so it likely reflects a read error. The genes are TRBV11-2 and TRBJ1-1, with TRBD1 matching 10 bases. From germline, CDR1 is SGHAT and CDR2 FQNNGV. The CDR3 consists of 15 residues. Trimming cost V 8 bases and J 3 bases; bases outside gene matches: 9. The CDR3 bases are TGTGCCAGCCGCCCGCGACAGGGGGCGGACACTGAAGCTTTCTGT. Residues: CASRPRQGADTEAFC.

Note on this clonotype: The junction and the germline gene differ at one end; a read error may be behind it. CDR3 sequence reads: CDSSLTSYSNQPQNF. CDR3 nucleotides: TGTGACAGCAGCTTAACCAGCTATAGCAATCAGCCCCAGAATTTT. J is TRBJ1-5 and V is TRBV7-2, with D unresolved. Germline V gives CDR1 SGHTA, CDR2 FQGNSA. This CDR3 spans 15 amino acids.

The chain employs TRBV4-1 and TRBJ1-5; D is undetermined. The CDR3 contains 14 residues. From germline, CDR1 is MGHRA and CDR2 YSYEKL. V was trimmed by 2 bases and J by 6 bases, leaving 11 bases between them. The CDR3 DNA reads as TGCGCCAGCAGCCAATTGGTGTCATCTCAGCCCCAGCATTTT. This encodes CASSQLVSSQPQHF.